This TCR beta chain is from a study of blood T cell repertoires in COVID-19. Study in general: Samples taken during acute and convalescent COVID-19 were collected in the United States, Italy and Spain. Sources were T cells, B-cell-depleted T cells, or PBMCs; the material itself was cDNA or gDNA.

Trimming removed 2 bases from V and 5 bases from J, with 10 bases in between. Germline CDR1 reads KGHSH; CDR2 reads LQKENI. The CDR3 spans 14 residues. In the original workflow: Amplification from reference gene primers served as the basis for estimated nucleated cell counts. TCRdb's copy holds only in-frame clones and misses some; the assay was immunoSEQ multiplex PCR. V, J and clone size are those of that table, while D and trimming were read from the DNA. The table lists around 230,000 clones, around 80% of them singletons. Sequencing was done on a sample of peripheral blood. This sequence originates from a man aged 40-49 years who had recovered from COVID-19. The chain has TRBV18 and TRBJ1-5; D might be TRBD1 (6 bases). CDR3 sequence (DNA): TGTGCCAGCTCACCAGGGGGCGCGGATCAGCCCCAGCATTTT. Translating it yields CASSPGGADQPQHF.